What follows are 5 T cell receptor beta chains derived from one specimen sequenced in a study of low-dose radiotherapy and immunotherapy resistance in tumors. Priming of first-strand cDNA relied on TRAV- and TRBV-specific primers (covering alpha and beta chains). With a V-primer adapter and a constant-region primer, TCRs were amplified for roughly 21 PCR cycles. TCRdb independently ran MiXCR on the reads; one entry per CDR3 protein. Of about 14,000 distinct CDR3 sequences listed, approximately 50% are singletons. The receptors derive from a human donor with advanced metastatic prostate, ovarian, gallbladder or colorectal cancer (not recorded which). This table probably holds off-target reads from a library built for another chain.

J is TRBJ1-6 and V is TRBV12-3 or TRBV12-4; no firm D call. This CDR3 contains 12 residues. Trimming left V 5 bases short and J 11 bases short, with 10 bases between. The CDR3 loop reads CASSVRRPPLHF. The CDR3 DNA sequence: TGTGCCAGCAGTGTGAGGAGGCCACCCCTCCACTTT.

This clonotype was seen only a few times. This rearrangement joins TRBV5-1 to TRBJ2-1; 8 bases line up with TRBD1. CDR1 is SGHRS and CDR2 is YFSETQ in the germline V gene. This CDR3 contains 14 residues. V was pared by 4 bases and J by 6 bases, with 6 bases of the junction left unmatched. CDR3 bases: TGCGCCAGCAGCCCGGACAGGGTGGGCAATGAGCAGTTCTTC. It yields the protein CASSPDRVGNEQFF.

The chain couples TRBV5-1 to TRBJ2-3; 8 bases are a match to TRBD2. V lost 4 bases, J lost 4 bases, and 5 bases stayed unmatched. The germline gives CDR1 SGHRS, CDR2 YFSETQ. This CDR3 spans 14 amino acids. CDR3 nucleotide sequence: TGCGCCAGCAGCGTGGGACTAGTGGCAGATACGCAGTATTTT. This codes for CASSVGLVADTQYF.

This CDR3 is CASCPEGRPFGELFF. CDR3 bases: TGTGCCAGCTGTCCCGAGGGCCGACCTTTCGGGGAGCTGTTTTTT. This chain links TRBV6-6 with TRBJ2-2, with D perhaps matching TRBD2 (5 bases). Germline V gene sequence: CDR1 MNHNY, CDR2 SVGAGI (reference sequence). The CDR3 length is 15 residues. The ends were cut back, 8 bases at V and 7 bases at J, with 20 bases in the middle.

The chain couples TRBV5-1 to TRBJ1-1; perhaps TRBD1 as D (5 bases). Trimming cost V 0 bases and J 1 base, with 7 bases left between them. CDR1 is SGHRS, CDR2 YFSETQ, per germline. The CDR3 runs 14 residues. The CDR3: CASSLVGANTEAFF. The CDR3 DNA reads as TGCGCCAGCAGCTTGGTTGGGGCGAACACTGAAGCTTTCTTT.